The rows below give T cell receptor beta chains drawn from one sample of a study of cytomegalovirus exposure and HLA in healthy donors. Data came from immunoSEQ multiplex PCR; TCRdb stores just in-frame clones and leaves some out. The sample lists about 140,000 clones, about 87% occurring once. The sample consisted of PBMCs. The receptors come from a woman aged 30 to 39 in good health and CMV-seronegative. The CDR3 runs from the conserved cysteine through the conserved F or W. D genes are given only for firm matches. Rows may omit the clone size; those that give it use once, few, many or a size class.

J gene: TRBJ2-3; V gene: TRBV30; clone size: -; D gene: -; CDR3 protein: CALDWVDTQYF; CDR3 DNA: TGTGCCCTGGACTGGGTGGATACGCAGTATTTT
J gene: TRBJ1-2; V gene: TRBV5-1; clone size: few; D gene: -; CDR3 protein: CASSPRLGGPGGYTF; CDR3 DNA: TGCGCCAGCAGCCCTCGACTCGGGGGGCCGGGGGGCTACACCTTC
J gene: TRBJ2-7; V gene: TRBV11-2; clone size: -; D gene: -; CDR3 protein: CASSHSQYEQYF; CDR3 DNA: TGTGCCAGCAGCCATTCCCAGTACGAGCAGTACTTC
J gene: TRBJ2-7; V gene: TRBV7-9; clone size: -; D gene: -; CDR3 protein: CASSWTVYEQYF; CDR3 DNA: TGTGCCAGCAGCTGGACAGTATACGAGCAGTACTTC
J gene: TRBJ2-3; V gene: TRBV28; clone size: -; D gene: -; CDR3 protein: CASSLNLADTQYF; CDR3 DNA: TGTGCCAGCAGTTTAAACCTTGCGGATACGCAGTATTTT
J gene: TRBJ2-1; V gene: TRBV7-8; clone size: -; D gene: -; CDR3 protein: CASSQETPLSYNEQFF; CDR3 DNA: TGTGCCAGCAGCCAAGAGACTCCTCTCTCCTACAATGAGCAGTTCTTC
J gene: TRBJ2-5; V gene: TRBV25-1; clone size: -; D gene: TRBD1; CDR3 protein: CASRAWTGDWSETQYF; CDR3 DNA: TGTGCCAGCAGGGCTTGGACAGGGGATTGGTCAGAGACCCAGTACTTC
J gene: TRBJ1-1; V gene: TRBV6-5; clone size: -; D gene: -; CDR3 protein: CASSADSMNTEAFF; CDR3 DNA: TGTGCCAGCAGTGCAGACAGCATGAACACTGAAGCTTTCTTT
J gene: TRBJ1-1; V gene: TRBV14; clone size: -; D gene: -; CDR3 protein: CASSQERRVRVPTEAFF; CDR3 DNA: TGTGCCAGCAGCCAAGAACGCCGGGTCAGGGTCCCCACTGAAGCTTTCTTT
J gene: TRBJ2-7; V gene: TRBV30; clone size: -; D gene: TRBD1; CDR3 protein: CAWSDSWTGNYEQYF; CDR3 DNA: TGTGCCTGGAGTGATAGTTGGACAGGTAACTACGAGCAGTACTTC
J gene: TRBJ1-1; V gene: TRBV6-6; clone size: few; D gene: -; CDR3 protein: CASRAGVRAFF; CDR3 DNA: TGTGCCAGCAGAGCAGGGGTACGGGCTTTCTTT
J gene: TRBJ2-2; V gene: TRBV18; clone size: -; D gene: -; CDR3 protein: CASSPLFTSTGELFF; CDR3 DNA: TGTGCCAGCTCACCTCTATTCACGAGCACCGGGGAGCTGTTTTTT
J gene: TRBJ1-3; V gene: TRBV15; clone size: -; D gene: -; CDR3 protein: CATSRDPRGAGNTIYF; CDR3 DNA: TGTGCCACCAGCAGAGATCCGCGGGGGGCTGGAAACACCATATATTTT
J gene: TRBJ2-5; V gene: TRBV5-4; clone size: -; D gene: TRBD1; CDR3 protein: CASSLRQGAGETQYF; CDR3 DNA: TGTGCCAGCAGCTTACGACAGGGGGCGGGGGAGACCCAGTACTTC
J gene: TRBJ1-1; V gene: TRBV19; clone size: -; D gene: -; CDR3 protein: CASSIGGSTEAFF; CDR3 DNA: TGTGCCAGTAGTATTGGGGGGAGTACTGAAGCTTTCTTT
J gene: TRBJ1-1; V gene: TRBV6-1; clone size: -; D gene: TRBD1; CDR3 protein: CASTWDRGDTEAFF; CDR3 DNA: TGTGCTAGCACCTGGGACAGGGGGGACACTGAAGCTTTCTTT
J gene: TRBJ2-1; V gene: TRBV4-2; clone size: -; D gene: TRBD2; CDR3 protein: CASSQALAGGNWYEQFF; CDR3 DNA: TGTGCCAGCAGCCAAGCCCTAGCGGGAGGGAATTGGTATGAGCAGTTCTTC
J gene: TRBJ1-2; V gene: TRBV6-5; clone size: -; D gene: TRBD1; CDR3 protein: CASSYRGRGYGYTF; CDR3 DNA: TGTGCCAGCAGTTACAGGGGCAGGGGGTATGGCTACACCTTC
J gene: TRBJ1-1; V gene: TRBV27; clone size: -; D gene: -; CDR3 protein: CASSLGQRGTEAFF; CDR3 DNA: TGTGCCAGCAGTTTAGGACAGCGGGGCACTGAAGCTTTCTTT
J gene: TRBJ1-1; V gene: TRBV28; clone size: few; D gene: -; CDR3 protein: CASGLDTANTEAFF; CDR3 DNA: TGTGCCAGCGGACTCGACACCGCGAACACTGAAGCTTTCTTT
J gene: TRBJ2-3; V gene: TRBV7-3; clone size: once; D gene: -; CDR3 protein: CASSSPSYNTQYF; CDR3 DNA: TGTGCCAGCAGCTCTCCTAGCTATAATACGCAGTATTTT
J gene: TRBJ2-1; V gene: TRBV6-5; clone size: -; D gene: -; CDR3 protein: CASSPYTSSYNEQFF; CDR3 DNA: TGTGCCAGCAGTCCCTATACGAGCTCCTACAATGAGCAGTTCTTC
J gene: TRBJ2-1; V gene: TRBV19; clone size: -; D gene: TRBD2; CDR3 protein: CASGEGGAFYNEQFF; CDR3 DNA: TGTGCCAGTGGGGAGGGCGGGGCCTTCTACAATGAGCAGTTCTTC
J gene: TRBJ2-1; V gene: TRBV7-6; clone size: -; D gene: -; CDR3 protein: CASSQGTGGNEQFF; CDR3 DNA: TGTGCCAGCAGCCAAGGGACTGGGGGCAATGAGCAGTTCTTC